This T cell receptor (beta chain) was observed in a study of cytomegalovirus exposure and HLA in healthy donors. Study-wide results and limits: A link between a missense DCLRE1C variant and TCR beta V- and J-gene trimming emerged from a later analysis. Researchers catalogued 150 or so TCR beta chains as cytomegalovirus-associated. The majority of TCR sequences were rare, yet some public TCRs appeared in many donors. Reportedly, a later analysis found an Asian-associated ancestry cluster had fewer N-insertions than the roughly 670-donor mean.

About this clone itself: What it recognizes is unknown.

60 Vbeta and 13 Jbeta primers were used in PCR. This table comes from immunoSEQ multiplex PCR, and its TCRdb copy is limited to in-frame clones, with some not included. The sample contains 150,000 or so clones, 65% to 80% of which appear only once. Trimming cost V 1 base and J 2 bases; bases outside gene matches: 7. CDR1 SQVTM and CDR2 ANQGSEA come from the germline V gene. The CDR3 totals 16 residues. The chain links TRBV29-1 to TRBJ1-2, with 10 bases aligning to TRBD1. This sequence was found in a woman younger than 45 in good health and CMV-seronegative. Sequencing was carried out using PBMCs. The CDR3 DNA reads TGCAGCGTTGAAGGCCCCGGACAGGGGGGGAACTATGGCTACACCTTC. Residues: CSVEGPGQGGNYGYTF.